This T cell receptor (beta chain) was documented in a study of blood T cell repertoires in COVID-19. Study information: Sites across the United States, Italy and Spain contributed samples from acute and convalescent COVID-19. Nucleic acid was either cDNA or gDNA, and it came from T cells, B-cell-depleted T cells, or PBMCs.

As processed by the authors: Estimates of nucleated cell counts were drawn from the amplification of reference gene primers. Method: immunoSEQ multiplex PCR; TCRdb's copy keeps in-frame clones and lacks some. The D gene and trimming were derived from the DNA, and the V and J assignments and clone size from that table. The sample contains under 150,000 clones, more than 75% of which appear only once. Germline V CDR1 and CDR2: MNHEY, SMNVEV (reference sequence). The ends lost 7 bases at V and 6 bases at J; junction bases unmatched: 6. The CDR3 sequence is 12 residues long. The chain combines TRBV27 with TRBJ2-7; 7 nucleotides align to TRBD1. This receptor was identified in a woman in her thirties or forties with acute or convalescent COVID-19. Sequenced input: peripheral blood. The DNA of the CDR3 is TGTGCCAGCAAAACAGGGGAAGGCGAGCAGTACTTC. Amino acids: CASKTGEGEQYF.